This T cell receptor beta chain appears in the sequencing data of a study of siplizumab effects on memory and regulatory T cells. The V end was cut by 6 bases, the J end by 0 bases, with 6 bases between. The V gene's germline CDR1 is SQVTM and CDR2 ANQGSEA. The CDR3 is 13 amino acids. This clone was recorded once. Produced via immunoSEQ multiplex PCR; TCRdb's table is partial and in-frame only. The top ten clones hold 15% of a sample with around 83,000 clones, approximately 90% of them seen once. V usage is TRBV29-1 and J usage is TRBJ2-6, with D unclear. This TCR came from a human donor in good health. The specimen was CD4+ T cells sorted from blood. DNA of the CDR3: TGCAGCGTGTCCTCCTCTGGGGCCAACGTCCTGACTTTC. Its translation is CSVSSSGANVLTF.